Listed here are 8 T cell receptor beta chains from one sample, sequenced in a study of T cell responses to AZD1222 COVID-19 vaccine. Data came from immunoSEQ multiplex PCR; TCRdb stores just in-frame clones and leaves some out. Among 140,000 to 150,000 clones listed, around 92% were seen once. Sequenced here: peripheral blood, sampled 28 days after the second AZD1222 dose. Source of these receptors: an adult who received the AZD1222 COVID-19 vaccine.

The chain recombines TRBV14 with TRBJ2-2; D gene uncertain. The length of the CDR3 is 11 residues. Germline CDR1 and CDR2: SGHDN and FVKESK. V was clipped by 1 base and J by 10 bases, with 4 bases between them. The DNA for the CDR3 is TGTGCCAGCAGCCAAGGATCGGAGCTGTTTTTT. This translates into CASSQGSELFF.

The J gene is TRBJ2-2, the V gene TRBV30; 15 nucleotides match TRBD2. The CDR3 runs 16 residues. Germline V gene sequence: CDR1 GTSNPN, CDR2 SVGIG (reference sequence). V dropped 4 bases and J dropped 6; count of bases not matched to a gene: 6. This CDR3 reads CAWMARTSGRAGELFF. Written as DNA, the CDR3 is TGTGCCTGGATGGCCCGGACTAGCGGGAGGGCCGGGGAGCTGTTTTTT.

The rearrangement uses TRBV4-1 and TRBJ1-2; tentatively, D is TRBD1 (5 bases). V lost 1 base to trimming and J lost 8 bases, with 23 bases between them. CDR1 is MGHRA, CDR2 YSYEKL, per germline. This CDR3 is 17 amino acids long. The CDR3 sequence: CASSQGQGTGGIGGYTF. CDR3 bases: TGCGCCAGCAGCCAAGGACAAGGGACGGGGGGAATTGGCGGCTACACCTTC.

This clone was seen only once. The chain carries TRBV7-2 and TRBJ2-1; a weak D match, TRBD1 (6 bases). The ends were cut back, 5 bases at V and 0 bases at J, with 14 bases in the middle. The CDR3 totals 16 residues. The V gene's germline CDR1 is SGHTA and CDR2 FQGNSA. CDR3 nucleotides: TGTGCCAGCAGCGTCTCGGGACAAATCTCCTACAATGAGCAGTTCTTC. Translation gives CASSVSGQISYNEQFF.

The gene calls are TRBV28 and TRBJ1-5, with 7 bases identical to TRBD1. The CDR3 spans 14 residues. Trimming took 5 bases from V and 3 from J; bases not matched to a gene: 4. Germline loops: CDR1 MDHEN, CDR2 SYDVKM. In nucleotides, the CDR3 is TGTGCCAGCAGTACGGACAGGATCAATCAGCCCCAGCATTTT. Protein: CASSTDRINQPQHF. Using reference TRBV28 and TRBJ1-5 for the parts outside the CDR3, the full variable domain is DVKVTQSSRYLVKRTGEKVFLECVQDMDHENMFWYRQDPGLGLRLIYFSYDVKMKEKGDIPEGYSVSREKKERFSLILESASTNQTSMYLCASSTDRINQPQHFGDGTRLSIL.

CDR3 sequence reads: CASSSGLAGDTQYF. The CDR3 bases are TGTGCCAGCAGTTCGGGACTAGCGGGAGATACGCAGTATTTT. The V gene is TRBV2, the J gene TRBJ2-3, with 12 bases that match TRBD2. In germline, CDR1 is SNHLY, CDR2 FYNNEI. The V segment lost 5 bases and the J segment 5 bases; nucleotides outside the gene matches: 2. This CDR3 spans 14 amino acids.

The chain combines TRBV28 with TRBJ1-5, with D possibly TRBD1 on 5 matching bases. From germline, CDR1 is MDHEN and CDR2 SYDVKM. V shed 2 bases and J shed 6 bases, with 11 bases lying between them. The CDR3 is 14 amino acids. The DNA of the CDR3 is TGTGCCAGCAGTTTAGGCAGGGTAAGTCAGCCCCAGCATTTT. Translation: CASSLGRVSQPQHF.

The CDR3 DNA is TGTGCCAGCAGCGATCCCGGGACCCCATTAGACTACAATGAGCAGTTCTTC. It translates to CASSDPGTPLDYNEQFF. The chain is built from TRBV7-9 and TRBJ2-1; D may match TRBD1 or TRBD2 (5 bases each). V lost 5 bases to trimming and J lost 3 bases, with 20 bases between them. The CDR3 totals 17 residues. CDR1 and CDR2 (germline): SEHNR, FQNEAQ (reference sequence).